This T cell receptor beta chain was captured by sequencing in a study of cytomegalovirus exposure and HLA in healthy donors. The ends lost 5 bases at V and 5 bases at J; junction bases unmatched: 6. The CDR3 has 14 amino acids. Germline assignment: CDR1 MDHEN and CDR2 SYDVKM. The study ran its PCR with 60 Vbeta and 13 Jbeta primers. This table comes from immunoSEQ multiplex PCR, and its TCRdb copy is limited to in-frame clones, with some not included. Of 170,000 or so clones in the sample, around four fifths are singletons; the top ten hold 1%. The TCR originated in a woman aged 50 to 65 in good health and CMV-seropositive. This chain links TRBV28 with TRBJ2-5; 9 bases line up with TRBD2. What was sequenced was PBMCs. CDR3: CASSMRGGLETQYF. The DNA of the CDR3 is TGTGCCAGCAGTATGCGGGGGGGCCTGGAGACCCAGTACTTC.